This entry features one T cell receptor beta chain sequence. Its target is not known. This specimen comes from a study of T cell responses to AZD1222 COVID-19 vaccine. Study overall: Whether given at about 4 or about 12 weeks, second doses were pooled. General study results and limits: Targeting of unmutated variant regions was reportedly seen in nearly half of spike-specific TCRs. Receipt of two AZD1222 doses was followed by a rise in Spike-specific TCR breadth and depth.

V was clipped by 3 bases and J by 9 bases, with 21 bases between them. The CDR3 loop spans 16 amino acids. Germline-derived CDR1 and CDR2 are LNHNV and YYDKDF (reference sequence). Here immunoSEQ multiplex PCR was the method, and the copy in TCRdb shows in-frame clones only, minus some. The data show around 150,000 clones, 90% to 95% seen once. Specimen: peripheral blood, collected on day 0 of AZD1222 vaccination. The gene calls are TRBV15 and TRBJ1-5; a weak D match, TRBD1 (5 bases). This TCR came from an adult in good health. Here the CDR3 reads CATSRGTRGETRPQHF. The CDR3 DNA is TGTGCCACCAGCAGGGGGACCCGGGGCGAAACCCGGCCCCAGCATTTT.